The present entry profiles one T cell receptor beta chain with its context. Its antigen is not identified. PCR primers comprised 60 Vbeta and 13 Jbeta primers. Only in-frame clones appear in the TCRdb table, and some are missing; sequencing was by immunoSEQ multiplex PCR. The sample consists of about 93,000 clones, over 75% of them appearing once. These data originate in a study of cytomegalovirus exposure and HLA in healthy donors. Overall study findings and caveats: After further analysis at a later stage, roughly 15,000 TCR beta sequences were associated with HLA alleles at 0.05 false discovery rate. Sequencing likely caused a cluster of highly shared sequence variants. A previous analysis found most TCR beta V segments productive roughly 87% or roughly 30% of the time.

The germline V gene has CDR1 MNHEY and CDR2 SMNVEV (reference sequence). J gave up 3 bases and V 3 bases, and 8 bases lay outside the gene matches. CDR3 length equals 16 residues. Sample: PBMCs. This receptor was identified in a man aged 25 to 45 in good health and CMV-seronegative. The J gene is TRBJ1-3, the V gene TRBV27; TRBD1 matches at 7 bases. The CDR3 DNA reads as TGTGCCAGCAGTTTGCACGGACAGGTGCTTGGAAACACCATATATTTT. Protein product: CASSLHGQVLGNTIYF.